This T cell receptor (beta chain) was sequenced during a study of cytomegalovirus exposure and HLA in healthy donors (dated 2017 in TCRdb). A note on the overall study: According to an earlier analysis of several hundred of the donors, about 179 million T cells yielded 117 million unique TCR beta sequences and about 300 Gb of sequence data. A later analysis re-examined previously published TCR beta repertoires from about 670 donors and added high-resolution HLA genotyping to investigate patterns of TCR occurrence. HLA typing included class I and class II loci at four-digit resolution. Using immunosequencing, the study profiled T cell repertoires from 500 to 800 subjects and related those repertoires to cytomegalovirus serostatus. An earlier analysis of fewer than 700 of the donors applied high-throughput TCR beta sequencing to assess whether each TCR beta V gene segment acted as functional or pseudogenic. To predict cytomegalovirus infection status, the study combined high-throughput TCR immunosequencing, statistical association of individual TCRs with disease status, and machine learning. Typing coverage differed by locus: A, B, C, DRB1 and DQB1 were typed in about 620-630 donors, DQA1 in 500 to 550, DPA1 in approximately 600, and DPB1 in around 440. The aim of the study was to test whether cataloging public T cell receptors could identify signatures of past pathogen exposure. Rather than using new phenotypic data, the later analysis identified candidate immune exposures from TCR beta sequences and from how often those sequences occurred across donors. Of the roughly 400 genotyped donors, approximately 83% fell in the genetic ancestry cluster associated with self-reported Caucasian donors. In a later genetic analysis, genome-wide SNP genotypes for about three fifths of the roughly 670 donors were used, and that subset was treated as a discovery cohort. Donor age, sex, ethnicity and CMV serostatus were compiled together with the repertoire data. On average, roughly 240,000 unique TCR beta nucleotide sequences were sequenced per donor among roughly 430 genotyped donors of the cohort, with around 19% of those sequences being non-productive. Roughly 300 gigabases of sequencing data and tens of millions of unique TCR sequences were included in an early release covering around 650 HLA-typed donors. Because of strong linkage in the cohort, 4 to 6 DR-DQ haplotypes were treated as single units for association and clustering. Besides the first cohort of about 730 subjects, a separate validation cohort made up of roughly 120 different subjects was used. All discovery cohort repertoires had been generated on a single sequencing platform.

On the study overall, not on this receptor specifically: A further reported finding was that TCR beta sequences accurately predicted the HLA-A and HLA-B alleles for most subjects in the first cohort. A later genetic analysis reported fewer N-insertions in productive TCRs among donors in an Asian-associated ancestry cluster than the roughly 690-donor mean. The classifier was reported to diagnose cytomegalovirus status with high specificity and sensitivity in both the original cohort and the validation cohort. Linkage disequilibrium might explain the correlated functional status among segregating V segments, but an unknown experimental factor could not be excluded. This cohort had only TCR beta chains sequenced, and the lack of alpha or paired-chain data limited which features could be detected. For the cohort, immune exposure information was limited to CMV serostatus. In an earlier analysis of 587 of the donors, most TCR beta V segments appeared in productive rearrangements about 87% or about 30% of the time, broadly matching IMGT annotations. Over 15 rarely observed V segments, including chromosome 9 orphons, were excluded from the earlier analysis of several hundred of the donors because counts were too low. A later analysis reported that several top co-occurrence clusters appeared linked to parvovirus B19, influenza, CMV and Epstein-Barr virus. The study listed 164 TCR beta chains as associated with cytomegalovirus. The authors suggested that the approach could potentially be extended to other disease states and immunological phenotypes. A later analysis found that TCR association rates varied across HLA loci, with DRB1 alleles showing the most associated TCRs and HLA-C alleles the fewest. Specific HLA alleles were associated with more than 15,000 TCR beta sequences at a false discovery rate of 0.05 in a later analysis. When HLA alleles, especially DR and DQ, strongly co-occurred, attributing TCR associations to individual alleles was difficult. Because HLA typing was missing for some donors at each locus, association tests included only the typed subset. The presence/absence analyses assumed that sequencing depth was roughly uniform across donors, and that assumption may not be true. In a later genetic analysis, a missense DCLRE1C variant was associated with V-gene and J-gene trimming of TCR beta chains, and the association was replicated in an independent cohort. A later analysis found that HLA-associated TCR beta chains were more clonally expanded and had lower generation probabilities than equally common non-associated chains. According to a later analysis, most CMV-associated TCR beta chains appeared to be HLA-restricted, and the HLA associations seemed to be driven largely by CMV exposure. Some IMGT-functional V segments, including TRBV6-2 and TRBV6-3, could not be distinguished by the 87-base-pair reads and were therefore excluded. A group of highly shared sequence variants was considered likely to be a technical artifact of the sequencing pipeline. Most TCR sequences were seen in very few donors, while some public TCRs were found in many individuals. In vitro tests confirmed that a few of the cytomegalovirus-associated TCR beta chains recognize cytomegalovirus antigens.

Libraries were built with the immunoSEQ multiplex PCR assay. The multiplex PCR relied on a mix of 60 forward primers for TCR Vbeta segments and 13 reverse primers for TCR Jbeta segments. The CDR3 region of rearranged TCR beta genes was amplified from genomic DNA by a multiplex PCR assay. On the Illumina HiSeq System, the amplified TCR beta libraries were sequenced as 87-base-pair reads. The paper's processing steps were these. A later analysis counted 65 million to 90 million unique TCR beta chains across the 550 to 800 repertoires, and about 10 million of these chains were shared by at least two donors. Raw reads were error-corrected and collapsed into unique sequences by a nearest-neighbor algorithm in which closely related sequences were merged to remove PCR and sequencing errors. Alignment of CDR3 sequences to IMGT reference sequences was used to assign V, D and J gene segments. For a sequence to be retained, at least a six-nucleotide match to both a V gene segment and a J gene segment was required. Rearrangements were classified as productive when the CDR3 lacked stop codons and remained in frame with V and J, and all other rearrangements were classified as non-productive. Following IMGT convention, CDR3 was defined as the stretch from the second conserved V-encoded cysteine to the conserved J-encoded phenylalanine. The earlier analysis of 550 to 650 of the donors excluded any sequence lacking an unambiguous match to a single V gene segment. In an earlier analysis of a few hundred of the donors, a V segment was called functional when productive rearrangements were above 56.7%, and segregating when the standard deviation between donors exceeded 5%. To diagnose cytomegalovirus status from the catalog of TCR beta chain sequences, a statistical classification framework was built. A later analysis assigned V and J genes by comparing TCR nucleotide sequences with IMGT/GENE-DB human TR gene sequences. A later analysis assigned CDR3 sequences and most-parsimonious VDJ recombination scenarios with the TCRdist pipeline. In a later analysis, each TCR beta chain was defined by its CDR3 amino acid sequence together with its V-gene family, and reads lacking a unique V-gene family were excluded. As a way to deal with suspected cross-contamination and a sequencing artifact, a later analysis dropped nearly 600 nucleotide sequences that were highly shared and had low generation probability. For each public chain, a later analysis derived a clonal expansion index from normalized ranks of inferred template counts within each repertoire. In a later analysis, generation probabilities were computed with a VDJ recombination model fitted to out-of-frame rearrangements, and the resulting probabilities were checked against IGoR. In a later analysis, TCR-TCR, TCR-HLA and TCR-CMV co-occurrence was scored with hypergeometric tests, and a repertoire-size bias correction was applied to TCR pairs. To estimate false discovery rates, a later analysis permuted the HLA or CMV assignments 20 times. In a later analysis, co-occurring TCRs were grouped using DBSCAN, and TCRdist sequence similarity was added for clustering within HLA-allele-positive subsets. Repertoires with fewer than 30,000 or more than 120,000 public chains were left out of co-occurrence clustering, as were a few repertoires with anomalous nucleotide sharing. TCRdb stores this immuneACCESS table with in-frame sequences only. Part of the clones is absent; in the studies checked, under half of the shortfall reflects unresolved V genes, and no reason is known for the rest. The DNA gave D and trimming, while V, J and clone size come from that table. This sample lists about 130,000 clones; about three quarters were detected once. The biggest ten clones account for about 4% of the sample.

Via the germline V gene (reference sequence), CDR1 is SEHNR and CDR2 FQNEAQ. Spanning cysteine to phenylalanine, the CDR3 consists of 15 amino acids. Just the 45-base CDR3 DNA is kept, in frame starting at base 1. V is reduced by 5 bases and J by 9 bases, leaving a spacing of 22 bases between them. With respect to this clone: Its antigen remains undetermined. Base qualities are not provided; no much larger clone lies one nucleotide away.

The cohort consisted of approximately 670 healthy bone marrow donors. All cohort members were sampled while nominally healthy, although unrecorded immune exposures were likely present. The donor was CMV seronegative and was included in the group of 352 seronegative cohort members. A peripheral blood sample was provided by each donor, and peripheral blood mononuclear cells were used for TCR beta sequencing. The Qiagen DNeasy Blood Extraction Kit was used to extract genomic DNA from the blood cell samples. This TCR was recovered from a man in his thirties or forties in good health and CMV-seronegative. The V and J segments used are TRBV7-9 and TRBJ1-1; the D gene is perhaps TRBD1, on 5 matching bases. Sequencing was done on a sample of PBMCs. The DNA sequence is as follows: TGTGCCAGCAGCACCCGTCGGAAGGGGTTGGTAAAAGCTTTCTTT. Its coded protein is CASSTRRKGLVKAFF. The CDR3, completed at both ends by the reference TRBV7-9 and TRBJ1-1 genes, gives the full variable domain DTGVSQNPRHKITKRGQNVTFRCDPISEHNRLYWYRQTLGQGPEFLTYFQNEAQLEKSRLLSDRFSAERPKGSFSTLEIQRTEQGDSAMYLCASSTRRKGLVKAFFGQGTRLTVV.